This TCR beta chain derives from a study of OX40 agonist ivuxolimab in advanced cancers. For the study at large: All patients had ivuxolimab intravenously every 2 weeks at 0.01 to 10 mg/kg.

Method: immunoSEQ multiplex PCR; TCRdb's copy keeps in-frame clones and lacks some. The sample has about 70,000 clones, roughly three quarters seen once. V lost 1 base and J lost 7; bases outside the gene matches: 4. The CDR3 has 14 residues. Germline V gene data show CDR1 as LNHNV and CDR2 as YYDKDF (reference sequence). This clonotype was sampled from an adult with an advanced solid tumor such as melanoma, head and neck, liver or kidney cancer. The source was CD4+ or CD8+ T cells sorted from blood, collected in a trial of the OX40 agonist ivuxolimab. The J gene is TRBJ1-5, the V gene TRBV15; 7 bases are shared with TRBD1. CDR3 residues: CATSRGGTDQPQHF. The CDR3 DNA is TGTGCCACCAGCAGAGGCGGGACAGACCAGCCCCAGCATTTT. Full variable domain (outside the CDR3, taken from reference TRBV15 and TRBJ1-5): DAMVIQNPRYQVTQFGKPVTLSCSQTLNHNVMYWYQQKSSQAPKLLFHYYDKDFNNEADTPDNFQSRRPNTSFCFLDIRSPGLGDTAMYLCATSRGGTDQPQHFGDGTRLSIL.